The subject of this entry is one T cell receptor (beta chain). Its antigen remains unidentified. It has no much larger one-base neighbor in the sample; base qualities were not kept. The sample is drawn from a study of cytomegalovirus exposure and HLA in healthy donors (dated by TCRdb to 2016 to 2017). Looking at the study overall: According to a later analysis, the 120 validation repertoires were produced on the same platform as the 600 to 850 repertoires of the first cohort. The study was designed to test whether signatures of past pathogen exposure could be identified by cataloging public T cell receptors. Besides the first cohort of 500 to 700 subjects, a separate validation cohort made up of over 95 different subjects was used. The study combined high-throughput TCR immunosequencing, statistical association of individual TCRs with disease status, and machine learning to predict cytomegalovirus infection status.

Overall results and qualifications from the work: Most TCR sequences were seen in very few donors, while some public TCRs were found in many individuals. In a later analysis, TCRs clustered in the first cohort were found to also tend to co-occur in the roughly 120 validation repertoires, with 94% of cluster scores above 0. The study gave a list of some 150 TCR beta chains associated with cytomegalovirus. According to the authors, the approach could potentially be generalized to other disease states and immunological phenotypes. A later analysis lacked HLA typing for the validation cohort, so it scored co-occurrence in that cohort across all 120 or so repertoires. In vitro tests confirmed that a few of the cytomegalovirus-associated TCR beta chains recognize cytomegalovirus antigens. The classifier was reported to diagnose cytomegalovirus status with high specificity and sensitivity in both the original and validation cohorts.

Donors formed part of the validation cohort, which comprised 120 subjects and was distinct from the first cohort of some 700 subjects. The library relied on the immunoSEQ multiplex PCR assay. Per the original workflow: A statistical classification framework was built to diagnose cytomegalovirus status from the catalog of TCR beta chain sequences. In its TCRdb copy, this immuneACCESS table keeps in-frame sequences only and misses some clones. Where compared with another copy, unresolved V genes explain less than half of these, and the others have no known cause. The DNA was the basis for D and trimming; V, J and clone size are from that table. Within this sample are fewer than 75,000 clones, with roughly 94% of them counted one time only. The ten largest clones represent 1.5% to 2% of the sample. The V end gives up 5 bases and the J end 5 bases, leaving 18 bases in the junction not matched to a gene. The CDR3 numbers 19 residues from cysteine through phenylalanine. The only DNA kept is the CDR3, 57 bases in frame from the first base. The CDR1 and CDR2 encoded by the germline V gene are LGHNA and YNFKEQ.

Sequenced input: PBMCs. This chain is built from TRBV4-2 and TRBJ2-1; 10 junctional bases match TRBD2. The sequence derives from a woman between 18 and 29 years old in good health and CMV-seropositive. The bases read TGTGCCAGCAGCGCTGACTCTGTGCTAACTAGCGGGACTGACAATGAGCAGTTCTTC. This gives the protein CASSADSVLTSGTDNEQFF.